Below are 30 T cell receptor beta chains sequenced from a single sample in a study of memory CD4+ T cells and cytomegalovirus serostatus. Assay: immunoSEQ multiplex PCR; the TCRdb copy retains only in-frame clones and omits some. The sample yields 40,000 to 55,000 clones, about 80% seen once. Single viable CD3+CD4+CD8-CD45RO+ cells were sorted as the memory CD4+ T cells. Sequencing input: memory CD4+ T cells from blood. These receptor sequences come from an adult in good health and CMV-seropositive.

V gene TRBV19 combines with J gene TRBJ1-4; D ambiguous. This CDR3 has 15 residues. The ends were cut back, 6 bases at V and 7 bases at J, with 18 bases in the middle. The germline CDR1 and CDR2 sequences are LNHDA and SQIVND (reference sequence). The CDR3 nucleotides are TGTGCCAGTAGCTTCCGTCGGGGAGCAAGTGAAAAACTGTTTTTT. This sequence encodes CASSFRRGASEKLFF.

The chain uses TRBV7-9 and TRBJ2-5; D ambiguous. The germline V gene has CDR1 SEHNR and CDR2 FQNEAQ (reference sequence). The CDR3 has 13 amino acids. Trimming removed 4 bases from V and 5 bases from J, with 11 bases in between. CDR3 amino acids: CASSSPMMETQYF. CDR3 bases: TGTGCCAGCAGCTCCCCGATGATGGAGACCCAGTACTTC.

The V call is TRBV30, the J call TRBJ1-2; a weak D match, TRBD1 (6 bases). Germline CDR1 reads GTSNPN; CDR2 reads SVGIG (reference sequence). V lost 1 base to trimming and J lost 2 bases, with 14 bases between them. This CDR3 is 15 amino acids long. The CDR3 sequence is CAWSEGHRANYGYTF. The CDR3, as DNA: TGTGCCTGGAGTGAGGGACACAGGGCCAACTATGGCTACACCTTC.

This clone was observed a few times. This chain uses TRBV15 with TRBJ2-3; D is uncertain. CDR3 length equals 18 residues. The germline CDR1 and CDR2 sequences are LNHNV and YYDKDF (reference sequence). Trimming removed 0 bases from V and 1 base from J, with 17 bases in between. CDR3 amino acids: CATSRDRKSAVGTDTQYF. CDR3 nucleotide sequence: TGTGCCACCAGCAGAGACAGAAAGTCGGCAGTTGGCACAGATACGCAGTATTTT.

The V and J genes are TRBV30 and TRBJ2-7, with unresolved D. Germline V gene lookup returns CDR1 GTSNPN and CDR2 SVGIG (reference sequence). V dropped 0 bases and J dropped 0 bases, with 12 bases sitting between them. The CDR3 is 15 amino acids. The CDR3 DNA is TGTGCCTGGAGTGTACTCTTAGGTTCCTCCTACGAGCAGTACTTC. Protein sequence: CAWSVLLGSSYEQYF.

This clone has a handful of counts. The gene calls are TRBV9 and TRBJ2-1, with D perhaps matching TRBD1 (5 bases). The germline V gene encodes CDR1 SGDLS and CDR2 YYNGEE. The CDR3 spans 15 residues. V was shortened by 4 bases and J by 0 bases, with 11 bases between the two germline ends. The CDR3 DNA reads as TGTGCCAGCAGCCCGACAGTTACCTCCTACAATGAGCAGTTCTTC. The encoded protein is CASSPTVTSYNEQFF.

The chain recombines TRBV7-6 with TRBJ2-1; perhaps TRBD2 as D (6 bases). The CDR3 contains 14 residues. Germline V CDR1 and CDR2: SGHVS, FNYEAQ. V lost 6 bases, J lost 9 bases, and 18 bases lay in between. CDR3 region: CASSTLASRGEQFF. The DNA for the CDR3 is TGTGCCAGCAGTACACTAGCTAGCCGAGGTGAGCAGTTCTTC.

CDR3 nucleotides: TGTGCCAGCACCGTTTGGGGCACTGAAGCTTTCTTT. It codes for CASTVWGTEAFF. The chain is built from TRBV6-1 and TRBJ1-1; no definite D call. The CDR3 covers 12 residues. Germline-derived CDR1 and CDR2 are MNHNS and SASEGT. With 7 bases removed from V and 4 bases from J, the gap between germline ends came to 10 bases.

This chain links TRBV19 with TRBJ2-2; D not certain. This CDR3 spans 11 amino acids. V shed 6 bases and J shed 3 bases, with 2 bases lying between them. The germline V gene has CDR1 LNHDA and CDR2 SQIVND (reference sequence). The CDR3 DNA reads TGTGCCAGTAGCTACACCGGGGAGCTGTTTTTT. It translates to CASSYTGELFF.

The chain combines TRBV5-1 with TRBJ1-6; maybe TRBD1 (6 bases). V was cut by 0 bases and J by 5 bases, with 9 bases left in between. Germline values: CDR1 SGHRS, CDR2 YFSETQ. The length of the CDR3 is 15 residues. CDR3 amino acids: CASSLEGHHNSPLHF. The CDR3 DNA follows: TGCGCCAGCAGCTTGGAGGGACACCATAATTCACCCCTCCACTTT.

V gene TRBV7-9 combines with J gene TRBJ2-6; D perhaps matches TRBD1 (6 bases). V was pared by 5 bases and J by 1 base, with 9 bases between. The CDR3 runs 15 residues. From germline, CDR1 is SEHNR and CDR2 FQNEAQ (reference sequence). The CDR3 region is CASSRDRSGANVLTF. CDR3 in DNA: TGTGCCAGCAGCCGAGACAGGTCTGGGGCCAACGTCCTGACTTTC.

This sequence joins TRBV29-1 and TRBJ2-7; no clear D. The V end lost 4 bases, the J end lost 0 bases, and 13 bases lay between the germline ends. From germline, CDR1 is SQVTM and CDR2 ANQGSEA. The CDR3 is 14 residues long. The DNA of the CDR3 is TGCAGCGTTGCCACGACACAGAGCTCCTACGAGCAGTACTTC. Encoded protein: CSVATTQSSYEQYF.

This chain connects TRBV9 to TRBJ2-1, with D possibly being TRBD1 (5 bases). Germline-derived CDR1 and CDR2 are SGDLS and YYNGEE. The V and J ends lost 2 bases and 2 bases respectively, with 11 bases between them. The CDR3 spans 15 residues. The DNA of the CDR3 is TGTGCCAGCAGCGTTGATGACAGAGCCTACAATGAGCAGTTCTTC. It translates to CASSVDDRAYNEQFF.

J is TRBJ1-6 and V is TRBV2; 9 nucleotides agree with TRBD1. The CDR3 length is 14 residues. The ends lost 8 bases at V and 8 bases at J; junction bases unmatched: 7. CDR1 SNHLY and CDR2 FYNNEI come from the germline V gene. The CDR3 is CASSGQGRDSPLHF. CDR3 in DNA: TGTGCCAGCTCAGGACAGGGGAGGGATTCACCCCTCCACTTT.

A note on this clone: Additional DNA sequences in this sample encode the identical CDR3. CDR3 DNA: TGTGCCACCAGCAATCAAGAGACCCAGTACTTC. Amino acids: CATSNQETQYF. The chain uses TRBV15 and TRBJ2-5, with no clear D. This CDR3 spans 11 amino acids. The V and J ends lost 4 bases and 2 bases respectively, with 2 bases between them. Germline CDR1 reads LNHNV; CDR2 reads YYDKDF (reference sequence).

This clone showed up just once. The V call is TRBV5-8, the J call TRBJ2-3, with D uncertain. Germline CDR1 is SGHTS and CDR2 is YDEGEE. The CDR3 totals 19 residues. Deletions cut 4 bases from V and 1 base from J, with 25 bases between. The CDR3 sequence is CASSPGLVTLDRGTDTQYF. The DNA for the CDR3 is TGTGCCAGCAGCCCCGGTTTGGTGACTCTAGATAGGGGCACAGATACGCAGTATTTT.

V is TRBV6-1 and J is TRBJ2-3; TRBD2 is a possible D gene (6 bases). Trimming removed 1 base from V and 2 bases from J, with 10 bases in between. The germline gives CDR1 MNHNS, CDR2 SASEGT. This CDR3 spans 15 amino acids. CDR3 DNA sequence: TGTGCCAGCAGTGAAGGGGCGGGATTCACAGATACGCAGTATTTT. This codes for CASSEGAGFTDTQYF.

The chain is built from TRBV29-1 and TRBJ2-3; 8 bases are shared with TRBD1. The germline V gene has CDR1 SQVTM and CDR2 ANQGSEA. CDR3 length: 14 amino acids. Germline trimming cut 6 bases from V and 3 bases from J; bases unmatched to any gene: 8. The CDR3, as DNA: TGCAGCGTAACTCGGACAGGGAAGACAGATACGCAGTATTTT. As protein: CSVTRTGKTDTQYF.

The V call is TRBV7-2, the J call TRBJ1-1; TRBD1 matches at 7 bases. Losses at the gene ends were 5 bases for V and 1 base for J; bases not matched to a gene: 4. Germline CDR1 is SGHTA and CDR2 is FQGNSA. CDR3 length: 14 amino acids. CDR3 residues: CASSGGQANTEAFF. For the CDR3, the DNA is TGTGCCAGCAGCGGAGGACAGGCGAACACTGAAGCTTTCTTT.

V and J are TRBV19 and TRBJ1-5; perhaps TRBD1 as D (5 bases). There are 16 residues in the CDR3. V gave up 5 bases and J gave up 1 base, with 15 bases separating them. The V gene's germline CDR1 is LNHDA and CDR2 SQIVND (reference sequence). CDR3 nucleotides: TGTGCCAGTAGTGCACCGCCGGGACGGAGCAATCAGCCCCAGCATTTT. Its protein is CASSAPPGRSNQPQHF.

The genes are TRBV10-3 and TRBJ1-1; D may be TRBD1 (6 bases). The CDR3 loop spans 13 amino acids. Trimming removed 8 bases from V and 2 bases from J, with 12 bases in between. The germline V gene encodes CDR1 ENHRY and CDR2 SYGVKD. This chain's CDR3 is CAISEGVNTEAFF. The CDR3 DNA sequence: TGTGCCATCTCTGAGGGGGTTAACACTGAAGCTTTCTTT.

CDR3 in DNA: TGTGCCAGTAGTGCGGACCGGAGAGATACGCAGTATTTT. It is translated as CASSADRRDTQYF. The chain employs TRBV19 and TRBJ2-3; D is uncertain. Germline CDR1 and CDR2: LNHDA and SQIVND (reference sequence). Trimming shortened V by 5 bases and J by 5 bases, and 11 bases separated the two germline ends. CDR3 length: 13 residues.

This sequence joins TRBV2 and TRBJ2-7; tentative D call: TRBD1 (6 bases). From germline, CDR1 is SNHLY and CDR2 FYNNEI. This CDR3 contains 13 residues. V lost 3 bases and J lost 0, with 6 bases in between. CDR3 sequence reads: CASSETGSYEQYF. As DNA, the CDR3 is TGTGCCAGCAGTGAGACAGGCTCCTACGAGCAGTACTTC.

The chain recombines TRBV4-2 with TRBJ1-2; a weak D match, TRBD1 (6 bases). With 5 bases removed from V and 8 bases from J, the gap between germline ends came to 9 bases. The CDR3 is 11 residues long. Per germline, CDR1 LGHNA and CDR2 YNFKEQ. The CDR3 loop reads CASSGRGGYTF. The CDR3 bases are TGTGCCAGCAGCGGAAGGGGGGGCTACACCTTC.

The V gene is TRBV2, the J gene TRBJ2-1; 8 positions match TRBD1. Germline values: CDR1 SNHLY, CDR2 FYNNEI. J gave up 7 bases and V 3 bases, and 5 bases lay outside the gene matches. This CDR3 spans 14 amino acids. CDR3 sequence: CASSDQDRANEQFF. Written as DNA, the CDR3 is TGTGCCAGCAGTGACCAGGACAGGGCTAATGAGCAGTTCTTC. Complete variable domain (other parts from reference TRBV2 and TRBJ2-1): EPEVTQTPSHQVTQMGQEVILRCVPISNHLYFYWYRQILGQKVEFLVSFYNNEISEKSEIFDDQFSVERPDGSNFTLKIRSTKLEDSAMYFCASSDQDRANEQFFGPGTRLTVL.

The gene calls are TRBV15 and TRBJ2-2, with 11 bases lining up with TRBD1. The CDR3 is 17 residues long. With 5 bases clipped from V and 5 bases from J, the junction kept 10 bases outside the gene matches. Germline V gene sequence: CDR1 LNHNV, CDR2 YYDKDF (reference sequence). CDR3 sequence (DNA): TGTGCCACCAGCCCTCCCTGGGGGACAGGGGGAACCGGGGAGCTGTTTTTT. Translated: CATSPPWGTGGTGELFF.

This clone was detected once. The chain recombines TRBV6-5 with TRBJ2-7; D could derive from TRBD1 or TRBD2 (5 bases each). The CDR3 is 14 residues long. The V end lost 6 bases, the J end lost 7 bases, and 19 bases lay between the germline ends. Germline CDR1 reads MNHEY; CDR2 reads SVGAGI. The CDR3 nucleotides read TGTGCCAGCAGCCCCGGGACGGGCAATAGGGAGCAGTACTTC. Its translation is CASSPGTGNREQYF.

This clone was recorded once. The J gene is TRBJ1-5, the V gene TRBV9, with 8 bases matching TRBD1. The CDR3 extends over 15 amino acids. Trimming took 0 bases from V and 6 from J; bases not matched to a gene: 5. CDR1 is SGDLS and CDR2 is YYNGEE in the germline V gene. The CDR3 loop reads CASSVGQGAGQPQHF. CDR3 DNA sequence: TGTGCCAGCAGCGTAGGGCAGGGGGCTGGTCAGCCCCAGCATTTT.

V and J are TRBV5-6 and TRBJ2-5; TRBD2 might be the D (5 bases). The CDR3 has 14 amino acids. Trimming stripped 2 bases from V and 3 bases from J, with 11 bases between. CDR1 is SGHDT, CDR2 YYEEEE, per germline. CDR3 in DNA: TGTGCCAGCAGCTTACTAGGGAAGAAAGAGACCCAGTACTTC. The encoded protein is CASSLLGKKETQYF.

This chain connects TRBV6-5 to TRBJ1-5; no clear D gene. Germline CDR1 reads MNHEY; CDR2 reads SVGAGI. The CDR3 extends over 13 amino acids. V gave up 6 bases and J gave up 3 bases, with 9 bases separating them. The CDR3 coding sequence is TGTGCCAGCAGCCGCACACACAATCAGCCCCAGCATTTT. This sequence encodes CASSRTHNQPQHF.